This record concerns one T cell receptor (beta chain) sequence. The CDR3 totals 15 residues. Germline V CDR1 and CDR2: MGHRA, YSYEKL. Trimming removed 1 base at V and 3 bases at J, with 12 bases between. In TCRdb, the 5' RACE reads were re-called with MiXCR into one record per CDR3 protein. The sample has fewer than 650,000 distinct CDR3 sequences; less than 25% are singletons. The sample originates from a study of T-cell memory formation after mild COVID-19. Sequencing used PBMCs or a T cell subset sorted from them (not recorded which). The rearrangement uses TRBV4-1 and TRBJ1-1; D gene uncertain. The TCR comes from an adult woman who had mild COVID-19 (a few samples of this study predate the infection). Cell type and time point are not known. The CDR3 protein is CASSQVGVKDTEAFF. CDR3 coding DNA: TGCGCCAGCAGCCAAGTGGGAGTGAAGGACACTGAAGCTTTCTTT.